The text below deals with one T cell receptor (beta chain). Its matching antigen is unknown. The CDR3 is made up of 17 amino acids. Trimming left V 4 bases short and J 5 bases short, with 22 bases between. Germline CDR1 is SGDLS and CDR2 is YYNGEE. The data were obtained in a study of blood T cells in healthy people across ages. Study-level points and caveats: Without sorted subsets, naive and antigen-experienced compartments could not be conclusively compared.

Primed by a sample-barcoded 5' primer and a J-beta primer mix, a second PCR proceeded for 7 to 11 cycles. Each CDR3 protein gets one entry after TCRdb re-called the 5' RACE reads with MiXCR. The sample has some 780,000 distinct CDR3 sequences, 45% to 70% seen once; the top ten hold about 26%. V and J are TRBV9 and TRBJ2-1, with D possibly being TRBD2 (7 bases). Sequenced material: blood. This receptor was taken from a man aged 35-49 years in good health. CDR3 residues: CASSPIGGGWGDNEQFF. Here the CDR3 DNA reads TGTGCCAGCAGCCCCATAGGGGGGGGGTGGGGGGACAATGAGCAGTTCTTC.